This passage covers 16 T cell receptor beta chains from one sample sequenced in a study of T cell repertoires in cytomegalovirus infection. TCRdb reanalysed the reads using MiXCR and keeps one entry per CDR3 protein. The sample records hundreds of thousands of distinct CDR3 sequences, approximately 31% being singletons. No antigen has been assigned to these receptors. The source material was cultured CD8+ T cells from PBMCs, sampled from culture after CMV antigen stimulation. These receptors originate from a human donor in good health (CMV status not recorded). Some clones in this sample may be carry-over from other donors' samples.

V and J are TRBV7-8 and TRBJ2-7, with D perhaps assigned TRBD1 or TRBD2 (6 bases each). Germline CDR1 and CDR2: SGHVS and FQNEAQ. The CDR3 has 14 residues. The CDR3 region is CASSIYRDSHEQYV. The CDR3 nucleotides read TGTGCCAGCAGCATATACAGGGACTCCCACGAGCAGTACGTC.

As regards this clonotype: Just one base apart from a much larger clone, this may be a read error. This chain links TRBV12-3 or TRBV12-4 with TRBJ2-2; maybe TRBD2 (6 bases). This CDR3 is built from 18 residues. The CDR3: CTSSSLKGSPRGAGELFF. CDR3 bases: TGTACCAGCAGTTCCCTAAAGGGATCGCCCCGCGGGGCCGGGGAGCTGTTTTTT.

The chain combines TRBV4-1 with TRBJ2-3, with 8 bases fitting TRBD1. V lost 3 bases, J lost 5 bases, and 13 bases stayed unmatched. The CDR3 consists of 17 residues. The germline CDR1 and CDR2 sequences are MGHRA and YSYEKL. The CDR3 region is CASSHDLSRGPQDTQYF. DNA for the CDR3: TGCGCCAGCAGCCATGACCTTTCCAGGGGGCCCCAAGATACGCAGTATTTT.

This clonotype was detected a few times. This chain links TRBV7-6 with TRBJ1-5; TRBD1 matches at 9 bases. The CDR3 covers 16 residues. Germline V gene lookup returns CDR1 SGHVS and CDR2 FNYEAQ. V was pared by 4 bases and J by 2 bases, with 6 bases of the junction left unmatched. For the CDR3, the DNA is TGTGCCAGCAGCTCCGGGACAGGGTATGGCAATCAGCCCCAGCATTTT. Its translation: CASSSGTGYGNQPQHF.

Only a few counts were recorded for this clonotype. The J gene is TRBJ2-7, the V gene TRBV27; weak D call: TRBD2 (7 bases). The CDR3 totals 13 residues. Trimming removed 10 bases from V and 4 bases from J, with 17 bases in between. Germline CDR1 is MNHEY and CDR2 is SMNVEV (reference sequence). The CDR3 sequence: CATTRGPPYEQYF. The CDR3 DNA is TGTGCCACCACGCGGGGGCCACCGTACGAGCAGTACTTC.

Written as DNA, the CDR3 is TGTGCCAGCACCCTGGCGGGGGGATACACCGGGGAGCTGTTTTTT. The encoded protein is CASTLAGGYTGELFF. This chain links TRBV9 with TRBJ2-2; 8 bases match TRBD2. The V segment lost 6 bases and the J segment 3 bases; nucleotides outside the gene matches: 7. There are 15 residues in the CDR3. The germline CDR1 and CDR2 sequences are SGDLS and YYNGEE. The full variable domain, with the rest looked up from reference TRBV9 and TRBJ2-2, is DSGVTQTPKHLITATGQRVTLRCSPRSGDLSVYWYQQSLDQGLQFLIQYYNGEERAKGNILERFSAQQFPDLHSELNLSSLELGDSALYFCASTLAGGYTGELFFGEGSRLTVL.

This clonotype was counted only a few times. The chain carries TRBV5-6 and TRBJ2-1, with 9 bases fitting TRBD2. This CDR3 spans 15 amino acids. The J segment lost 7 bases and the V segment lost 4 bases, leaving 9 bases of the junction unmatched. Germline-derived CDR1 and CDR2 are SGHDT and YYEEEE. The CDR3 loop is CASSQAGGLANEQFF. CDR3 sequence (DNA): TGTGCCAGCAGCCAGGCGGGGGGGCTTGCGAATGAGCAGTTCTTC. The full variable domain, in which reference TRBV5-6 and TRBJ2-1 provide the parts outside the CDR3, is DAGVTQSPTHLIKTRGQQVTLRCSPKSGHDTVSWYQQALGQGPQFIFQYYEEEERQRGNFPDRFSGHQFPNYSSELNVNALLLGDSALYLCASSQAGGLANEQFFGPGTRLTVL.

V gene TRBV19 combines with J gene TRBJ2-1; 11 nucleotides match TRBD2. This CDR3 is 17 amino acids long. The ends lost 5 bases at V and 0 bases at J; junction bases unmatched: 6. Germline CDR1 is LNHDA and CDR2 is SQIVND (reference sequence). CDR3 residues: CASSPTSGALSYNEQFF. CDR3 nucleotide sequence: TGTGCCAGTAGTCCGACTAGCGGGGCCCTCTCCTACAATGAGCAGTTCTTC.

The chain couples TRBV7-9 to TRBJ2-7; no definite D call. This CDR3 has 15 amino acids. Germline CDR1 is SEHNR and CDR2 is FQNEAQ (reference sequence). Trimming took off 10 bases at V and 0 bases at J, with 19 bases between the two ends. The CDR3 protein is CATTTTPRGSYEQYV. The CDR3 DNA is TGTGCCACCACGACCACCCCGAGAGGCTCCTACGAGCAGTACGTC.

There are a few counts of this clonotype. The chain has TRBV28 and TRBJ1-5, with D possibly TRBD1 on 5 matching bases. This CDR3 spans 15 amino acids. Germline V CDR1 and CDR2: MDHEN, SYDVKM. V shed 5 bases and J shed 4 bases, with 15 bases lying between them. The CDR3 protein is CASSPRGRRNQPQHF. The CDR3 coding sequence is TGTGCCAGCAGTCCCCGGGGCAGGCGGAATCAGCCCCAGCATTTT.

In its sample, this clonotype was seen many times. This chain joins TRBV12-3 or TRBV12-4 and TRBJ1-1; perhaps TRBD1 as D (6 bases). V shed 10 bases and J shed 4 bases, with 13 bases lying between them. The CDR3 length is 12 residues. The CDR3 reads CATSTGRTEAFF. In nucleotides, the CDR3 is TGTGCCACTTCGACAGGACGCACTGAAGCTTTCTTT.

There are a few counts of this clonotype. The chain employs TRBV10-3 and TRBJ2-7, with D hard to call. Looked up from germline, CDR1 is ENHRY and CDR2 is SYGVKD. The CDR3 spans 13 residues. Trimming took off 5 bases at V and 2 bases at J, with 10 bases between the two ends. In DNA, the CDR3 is TGTGCCATCAGTATGACAAACCCCTACGAGCAGTACTTC. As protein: CAISMTNPYEQYF.

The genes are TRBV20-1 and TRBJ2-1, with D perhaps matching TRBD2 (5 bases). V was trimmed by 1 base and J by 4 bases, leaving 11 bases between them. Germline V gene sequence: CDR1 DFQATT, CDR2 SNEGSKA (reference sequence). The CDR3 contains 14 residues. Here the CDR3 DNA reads TGCAGTGCTAGAGTTGAGGGCCTATACAATGAGCAGTTCTTC. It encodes CSARVEGLYNEQFF.

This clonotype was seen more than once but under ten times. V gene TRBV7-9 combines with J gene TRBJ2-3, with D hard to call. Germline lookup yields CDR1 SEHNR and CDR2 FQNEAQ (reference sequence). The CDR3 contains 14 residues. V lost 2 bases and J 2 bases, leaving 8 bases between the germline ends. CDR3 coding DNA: TGTGCCAGCAGCTTACGTCAAAACACAGATACGCAGTATTTT. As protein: CASSLRQNTDTQYF.

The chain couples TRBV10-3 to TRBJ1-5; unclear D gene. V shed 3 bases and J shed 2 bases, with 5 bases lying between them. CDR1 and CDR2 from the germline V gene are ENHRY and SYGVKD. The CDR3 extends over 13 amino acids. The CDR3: CAISERGNQPQHF. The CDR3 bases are TGTGCCATCAGTGAACGGGGCAATCAGCCCCAGCATTTT.

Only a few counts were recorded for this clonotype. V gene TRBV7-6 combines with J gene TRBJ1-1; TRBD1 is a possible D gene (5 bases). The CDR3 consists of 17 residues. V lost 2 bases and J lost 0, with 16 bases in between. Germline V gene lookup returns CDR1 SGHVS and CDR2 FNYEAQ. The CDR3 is CASSLSDLGDMNTEAFF. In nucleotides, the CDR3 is TGTGCCAGCAGCTTATCTGACCTGGGGGATATGAACACTGAAGCTTTCTTT.